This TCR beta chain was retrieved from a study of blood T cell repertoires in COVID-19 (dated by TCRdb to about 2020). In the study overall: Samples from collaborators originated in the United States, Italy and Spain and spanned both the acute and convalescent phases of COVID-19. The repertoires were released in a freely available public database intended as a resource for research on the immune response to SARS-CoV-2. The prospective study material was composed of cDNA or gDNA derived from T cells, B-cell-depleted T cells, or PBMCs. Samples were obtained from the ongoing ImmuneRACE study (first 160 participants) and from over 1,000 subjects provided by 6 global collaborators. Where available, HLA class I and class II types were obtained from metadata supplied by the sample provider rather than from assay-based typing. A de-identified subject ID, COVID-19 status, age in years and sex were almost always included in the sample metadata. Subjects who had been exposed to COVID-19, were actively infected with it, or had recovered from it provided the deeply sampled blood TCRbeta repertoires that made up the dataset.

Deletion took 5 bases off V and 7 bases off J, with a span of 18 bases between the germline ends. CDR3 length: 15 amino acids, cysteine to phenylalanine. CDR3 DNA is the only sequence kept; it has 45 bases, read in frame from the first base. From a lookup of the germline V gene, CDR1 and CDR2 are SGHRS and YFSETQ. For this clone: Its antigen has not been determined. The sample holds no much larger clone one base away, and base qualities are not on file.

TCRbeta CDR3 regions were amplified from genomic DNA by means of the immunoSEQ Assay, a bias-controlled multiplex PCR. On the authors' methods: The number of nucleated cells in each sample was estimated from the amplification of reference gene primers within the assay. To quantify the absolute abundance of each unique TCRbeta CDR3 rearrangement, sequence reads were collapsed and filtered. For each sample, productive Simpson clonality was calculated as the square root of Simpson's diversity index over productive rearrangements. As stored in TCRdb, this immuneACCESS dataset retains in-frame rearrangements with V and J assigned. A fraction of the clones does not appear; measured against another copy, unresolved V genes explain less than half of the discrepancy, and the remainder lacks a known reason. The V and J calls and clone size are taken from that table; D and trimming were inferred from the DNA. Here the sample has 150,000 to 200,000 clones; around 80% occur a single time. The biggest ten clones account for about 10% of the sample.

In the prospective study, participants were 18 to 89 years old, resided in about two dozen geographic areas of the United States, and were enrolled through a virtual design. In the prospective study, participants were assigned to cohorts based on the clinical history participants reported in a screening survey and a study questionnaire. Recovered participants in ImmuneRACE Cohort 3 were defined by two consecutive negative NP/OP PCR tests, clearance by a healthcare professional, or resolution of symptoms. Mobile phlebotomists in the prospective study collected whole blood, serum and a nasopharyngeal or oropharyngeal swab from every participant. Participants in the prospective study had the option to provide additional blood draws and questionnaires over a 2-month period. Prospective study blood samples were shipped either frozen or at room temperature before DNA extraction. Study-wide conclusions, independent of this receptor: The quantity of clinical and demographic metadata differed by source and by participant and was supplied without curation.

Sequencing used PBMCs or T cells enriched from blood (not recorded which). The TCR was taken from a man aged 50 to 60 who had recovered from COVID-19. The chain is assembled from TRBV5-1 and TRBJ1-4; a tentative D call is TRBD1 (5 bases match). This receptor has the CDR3 CASRTTTDILEKLFF. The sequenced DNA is TGCGCCAGCAGGACCACGACAGATATTCTTGAAAAACTGTTTTTT.